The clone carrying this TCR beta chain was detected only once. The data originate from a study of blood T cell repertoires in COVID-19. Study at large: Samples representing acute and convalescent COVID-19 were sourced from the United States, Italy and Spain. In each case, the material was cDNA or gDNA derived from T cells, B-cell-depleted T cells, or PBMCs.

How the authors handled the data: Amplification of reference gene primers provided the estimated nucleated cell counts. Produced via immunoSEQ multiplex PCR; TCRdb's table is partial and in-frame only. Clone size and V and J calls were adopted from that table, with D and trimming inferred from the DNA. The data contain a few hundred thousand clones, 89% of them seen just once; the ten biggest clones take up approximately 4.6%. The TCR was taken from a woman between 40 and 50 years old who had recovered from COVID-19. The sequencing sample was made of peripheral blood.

CDR3 nucleotide sequence: TGTGCCAGCAGTGAGGACAGCCAGAGCTCCTATAATTCACCCCTCCACTTT. Protein: CASSEDSQSSYNSPLHF. J is TRBJ1-6 and V is TRBV28, with D possibly matching TRBD1 (6 bases). This CDR3 region has 17 residues. The V gene's germline CDR1 is MDHEN and CDR2 SYDVKM. Deletions cut 5 bases from V and 0 bases from J, with 14 bases between.